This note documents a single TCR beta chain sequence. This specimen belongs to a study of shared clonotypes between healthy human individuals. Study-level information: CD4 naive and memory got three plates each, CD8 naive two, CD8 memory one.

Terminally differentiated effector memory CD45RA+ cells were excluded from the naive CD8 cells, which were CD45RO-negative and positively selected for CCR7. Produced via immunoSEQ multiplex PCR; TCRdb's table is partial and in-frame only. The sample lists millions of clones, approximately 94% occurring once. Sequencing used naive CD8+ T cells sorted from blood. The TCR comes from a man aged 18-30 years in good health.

The CDR3 here is CASLSATGNEQFF. The CDR3, as DNA: TGTGCCAGCTTGAGCGCCACGGGCAATGAGCAGTTCTTC. The chain links TRBV6-1 to TRBJ2-1, with no clear D. The CDR3 is 13 amino acids. Per germline, CDR1 MNHNS and CDR2 SASEGT. The V end lost 8 bases, the J end lost 6 bases, and 14 bases lay between the germline ends.